This is a list of T cell receptor beta chains from one sample in a study of blood T cell repertoires in COVID-19. Sequencing used immunoSEQ multiplex PCR; TCRdb keeps in-frame clones, though not all of them. Of 250,000 to 350,000 clones in the sample, 65% to 85% were seen once. The material sequenced was peripheral blood. These receptors originate from a human donor with COVID-19, enrolled during active disease. The donor label of this sample is uncertain. Both conserved end residues are part of each CDR3. The D gene is left open where the match is weak. The size entry is marked missing in some rows and otherwise reads once, few, many or a size class.

d_call	v_call	clone_size	j_call	cdr3_nt	cdr3_aa
TRBD1	TRBV29-1	-	TRBJ1-1	TGCAGCGTTGAATCCCCTGGACAGGGGGAAGCTTTCTTT	CSVESPGQGEAFF
TRBD1	TRBV28	-	TRBJ1-1	TGTGCCAGCAGTTTATTATCGACAGGGGGCACTGAAGCTTTCTTT	CASSLLSTGGTEAFF
-	TRBV7-7	-	TRBJ2-1	TGTGCTAGCGCTAGAGCGGTGAGCTCCTACAATGAGCAGTTCTTC	CASARAVSSYNEQFF
TRBD2	TRBV6-5	once	TRBJ2-3	TGTGCCAGCATTAGCGGGGGAGCGGCAGATACGCAGTATTTT	CASISGGAADTQYF
TRBD1	TRBV27	few	TRBJ2-7	TGTGCCAGCCATTCCGGGACAGGGCTCTACGAGCAGTACTTC	CASHSGTGLYEQYF
-	TRBV7-7	-	TRBJ2-5	TGTGCTAGCAGCTATACTAGGCAGGAGACCCAGTACTTC	CASSYTRQETQYF
-	TRBV3-1/TRBV3-2	few	TRBJ1-6	TGTGCCAGCAGCCCCGCCGGGATAACTAATTCACCCCTCCACTTT	CASSPAGITNSPLHF
TRBD1	TRBV9	once	TRBJ1-1	TGTGCCAGCAGCGCTCTGACAGGGGGCGCGAACACTGAAGCTTTCTTT	CASSALTGGANTEAFF
TRBD2	TRBV29-1	many	TRBJ2-1	TGCAGCTACTTTGGCGGGAGCGTCTACAATGAGCAGTTCTTC	CSYFGGSVYNEQFF
TRBD1	TRBV5-1	-	TRBJ2-5	TGCGCCAGCACCTTAACAGGGGGCAAAGAGACCCAGTACTTC	CASTLTGGKETQYF
TRBD1	TRBV28	-	TRBJ2-7	TGTGCCAGCAGTTTCTACCGGGGGACAGGGTCTCACGAGCAGTACTTC	CASSFYRGTGSHEQYF
-	TRBV7-2	-	TRBJ1-1	TGTGCCAGCAGCGCACGGCGGGACGGTGACACTGAAGCTTTCTTT	CASSARRDGDTEAFF
TRBD2	TRBV30	-	TRBJ2-3	TGTGCCTGGAGCGACGGCGGGAGTTCGGCAGATACGCAGTATTTT	CAWSDGGSSADTQYF
TRBD2	TRBV29-1	few	TRBJ2-5	TGCAGCGTTGAAGGATTTCGGGGGGCCCAGTACTTC	CSVEGFRGAQYF
-	TRBV21-1	-	TRBJ2-7	TGTGCCAGCAGCAAATTCCGTTGGGGCAACTACTTC	CASSKFRWGNYF
TRBD2	TRBV10-3	-	TRBJ2-1	TGTGCCATCAAATCAAGCGGGGGGCCCTTGGCGGAGCAGTTCTTC	CAIKSSGGPLAEQFF
TRBD2	TRBV7-3	few	TRBJ2-1	TGTGCCAGCAGCTTTGAGGCGGGGGAATACAATGAGCAGTTCTTC	CASSFEAGEYNEQFF
TRBD1	TRBV5-1	-	TRBJ1-6	TGCGCCAGCAGCAGCACCGGGACAGGGGGTCGGTCACCCCTCCACTTT	CASSSTGTGGRSPLHF
TRBD2	TRBV7-9	-	TRBJ2-7	TGTGCCAGCAGCTTAGTGGTGTCTAGCGGGAACCACGAGCAGTACTTC	CASSLVVSSGNHEQYF
-	TRBV5-1	once	TRBJ1-6	TGCGCCAGCAGCTTGGACGGGAGCTCCTATAATTCACCCCTCCACTTT	CASSLDGSSYNSPLHF
-	TRBV28	-	TRBJ1-3	TGTGCCAGCAGCCCTAATTTGAGCTCTGGAAACACCATATATTTT	CASSPNLSSGNTIYF
TRBD1	TRBV18	-	TRBJ1-5	TGTGCCAGCTCACCACGACAGGGCAGTGGGCAGCCCCAGCATTTT	CASSPRQGSGQPQHF
TRBD2	TRBV5-1	-	TRBJ2-7	TGCGCCAGCAGCTTGGCCAGAGCGGGAGCACCCTACGAGCAGTACTTC	CASSLARAGAPYEQYF
-	TRBV7-9	-	TRBJ2-7	TGTGCCAGCAGCTTAGGAGTGCCCGGGGTCCCGTCTCGAGAGCAGTACTTC	CASSLGVPGVPSREQYF
-	TRBV4-1	-	TRBJ1-5	TGCGCCAGCAGCCAAGAGAGGTACAATCAGCCCCAGCATTTT	CASSQERYNQPQHF
-	TRBV19	-	TRBJ1-2	TGTGCCAGTACCCTTCGGGGGAACTATGGCTACACCTTC	CASTLRGNYGYTF
-	TRBV5-1	-	TRBJ1-2	TGCGCCAGCAGCTTGCTGGACAATGCCTATGGCTACACCTTC	CASSLLDNAYGYTF
-	TRBV11-3	-	TRBJ2-3	TGTGCCAGCAGCCCGGAGGTAGCGAATACGCAGTATTTT	CASSPEVANTQYF
TRBD2	TRBV7-3	-	TRBJ2-1	TGTGCCAGCAGCTTGAGCGGGGCCTCCTACAATGAGCAGTTCTTC	CASSLSGASYNEQFF
-	TRBV7-9	-	TRBJ1-2	TGTGCCAGCAGCTCCCAGGGGAACTATGGCTACACCTTC	CASSSQGNYGYTF
-	TRBV28	-	TRBJ1-3	TGTGCCATCAAAGGGACTTACTCTGGAAACACCATATATTTT	CAIKGTYSGNTIYF
-	TRBV6-5	-	TRBJ2-5	TGTGCCAGCATACTACGGGGGGAGACCCAGTACTTC	CASILRGETQYF
-	TRBV19	once	TRBJ1-2	TGTGCCAGTAGCCCTGGGGAGTGGGCAGGGGAAGGCTACACCTTC	CASSPGEWAGEGYTF